The next 16 T cell receptor beta chains were all read from a single sample in a study of T cell changes during pregnancy in multiple sclerosis. The table came from immunoSEQ multiplex PCR; TCRdb's copy has only in-frame clones and leaves some out. The table records over 85,000 clones, roughly 90% of them present only once. The source was peripheral blood, collected in the first trimester of pregnancy. All receptors derive from a female donor in good health, enrolled as a control in a pregnancy study.

The chain uses TRBV2 and TRBJ1-2; 10 bases fit TRBD1. From germline, CDR1 is SNHLY and CDR2 FYNNEI. V shed 6 bases, J shed 3 bases, and the junction held 7 bases outside the gene matches. CDR3 length: 15 amino acids. The CDR3 sequence is CASRSRDRGDYGYTF. DNA for the CDR3: TGTGCCAGCAGGAGCCGGGACAGGGGCGACTATGGCTACACCTTC.

The chain carries TRBV7-2 and TRBJ2-1; a weak D match, TRBD2 (5 bases). The germline V gene has CDR1 SGHTA and CDR2 FQGNSA. This CDR3 is 13 amino acids long. V gave up 5 bases and J gave up 5 bases, with 10 bases separating them. DNA for the CDR3: TGTGCCAGCAGCCAGGACTGGAACAATGAGCAGTTCTTC. This codes for CASSQDWNNEQFF.

The CDR3 bases are TGTGCCAGCAGTTTTGGGGGCGGCTACACCTTC. This encodes CASSFGGGYTF. The chain uses TRBV28 and TRBJ1-2; TRBD1 might be the D (6 bases). The CDR3 is 11 residues long. CDR1 MDHEN and CDR2 SYDVKM come from the germline V gene. Trimming stripped 3 bases from V and 8 bases from J, with 7 bases between.

The chain is built from TRBV9 and TRBJ2-7; TRBD2 is a possible D gene (5 bases). Germline values: CDR1 SGDLS, CDR2 YYNGEE. The CDR3 runs 14 residues. The ends were cut back, 4 bases at V and 5 bases at J, with 16 bases in the middle. The CDR3 here is CASSPPVAGHEQYF. The DNA for the CDR3 is TGTGCCAGCAGCCCTCCGGTGGCGGGCCACGAGCAGTACTTC.

The CDR3: CASTAWGQGETQYF. The CDR3 DNA reads as TGTGCCAGCACCGCGTGGGGCCAGGGGGAGACCCAGTACTTC. The chain uses TRBV6-6 and TRBJ2-5; D perhaps matches TRBD1 (6 bases). This CDR3 contains 14 residues. V dropped 7 bases and J dropped 5 bases, with 17 bases sitting between them. The V gene's germline CDR1 is MNHNY and CDR2 SVGAGI (reference sequence).

V and J are TRBV19 and TRBJ1-2; possibly TRBD1 for D (6 bases). CDR3 length equals 15 residues. V gave up 2 bases and J gave up 10 bases, with 20 bases separating them. Germline V gene sequence: CDR1 LNHDA, CDR2 SQIVND (reference sequence). This CDR3 is CASSIQATGLGDYTF. The DNA of the CDR3 is TGTGCCAGTAGTATACAAGCCACAGGGTTGGGTGACTACACCTTC.

J is TRBJ1-1 and V is TRBV6-5; TRBD1 agrees at 9 bases. Per the germline V gene, CDR1 is MNHEY and CDR2 is SVGAGI. The V gene end was trimmed by 0 bases and the J gene end by 4 bases; junction bases not matched to a gene: 3. The CDR3 has 15 residues. The CDR3 loop reads CASSYSQGAGTEAFF. CDR3 bases: TGTGCCAGCAGTTACTCACAGGGGGCGGGCACTGAAGCTTTCTTT.

V usage is TRBV9 and J usage is TRBJ2-6; maybe TRBD1 (6 bases). The V end lost 4 bases, the J end lost 2 bases, and 13 bases lay between the germline ends. CDR1 and CDR2 (germline): SGDLS, YYNGEE. The CDR3 has 16 residues. The CDR3 spells CASSPIRGTGANVLTF. The CDR3 DNA follows: TGTGCCAGCAGCCCCATTAGGGGGACTGGGGCCAACGTCCTGACTTTC.

The rearrangement uses TRBV4-3 and TRBJ2-7; tentatively, D is TRBD1 (7 bases). Germline V gives CDR1 LGHNA, CDR2 YSLEER. V lost 0 bases to trimming and J lost 3 bases, with 15 bases between them. CDR3 size: 16 residues. CDR3 nucleotides: TGCGCCAGCAGCCAAGATTTAGGGCAGGGGGGCTACGAGCAGTACTTC. As protein: CASSQDLGQGGYEQYF.

This rearrangement joins TRBV4-3 to TRBJ2-3; 12 positions agree with TRBD2. Germline lookup yields CDR1 LGHNA and CDR2 YSLEER. This CDR3 region has 20 residues. J lost 1 base, V lost 0 bases, and 11 bases had no gene match. The CDR3 protein is CASSQDPSSGGAGGTDTQYF. CDR3 sequence (DNA): TGCGCCAGCAGCCAAGATCCTTCTAGCGGGGGGGCCGGGGGCACAGATACGCAGTATTTT.

The gene calls are TRBV5-1 and TRBJ2-6; D may be TRBD1 (6 bases). This CDR3 spans 17 amino acids. V lost 0 bases and J 0 bases, leaving 10 bases between the germline ends. The germline CDR1 and CDR2 sequences are SGHRS and YFSETQ. CDR3: CASSLVGANSGANVLTF. The CDR3 bases are TGCGCCAGCAGCTTGGTGGGGGCCAACTCTGGGGCCAACGTCCTGACTTTC.

V usage is TRBV9 and J usage is TRBJ2-3, with no clear D. The V end lost 4 bases, the J end lost 1 base, and 13 bases lay between the germline ends. The CDR3 is made up of 15 amino acids. In germline, CDR1 is SGDLS, CDR2 YYNGEE. The CDR3 coding sequence is TGTGCCAGCAGCCCCACTAATTCTGGCACAGATACGCAGTATTTT. It codes for CASSPTNSGTDTQYF.

This clone was seen a single time. This rearrangement joins TRBV5-4 to TRBJ2-3; 12 bases fit TRBD2. J lost 4 bases, V lost 4 bases, and 1 base had no gene match. CDR1 and CDR2 from the germline V gene are SGHNT and YYREEE (reference sequence). This CDR3 comprises 14 residues. The CDR3 here is CASSLAGGPDTQYF. CDR3 nucleotides: TGTGCCAGCAGCCTAGCGGGGGGGCCAGATACGCAGTATTTT.

This clone was seen once. The chain employs TRBV28 and TRBJ1-6, with 9 positions matching TRBD1. V was pared by 7 bases and J by 8 bases, with 6 bases of the junction left unmatched. This CDR3 is built from 14 residues. Germline V gives CDR1 MDHEN, CDR2 SYDVKM. CDR3: CASTPGQGYSPLHF. CDR3 DNA sequence: TGTGCCAGCACCCCGGGACAGGGTTATTCACCCCTCCACTTT.

This clone was seen a few times. The V gene is TRBV7-6, the J gene TRBJ1-3, with D perhaps TRBD1 (6 bases). This CDR3 spans 16 amino acids. Germline assignment: CDR1 SGHVS and CDR2 FNYEAQ. V lost 5 bases and J 3 bases, leaving 17 bases between the germline ends. CDR3 sequence (DNA): TGTGCCAGCAGCCACCCCCGGGGGGCGGGTGGAAACACCATATATTTT. This sequence encodes CASSHPRGAGGNTIYF.

The V and J genes are TRBV27 and TRBJ1-1; D gene ambiguous. V gave up 5 bases and J gave up 0 bases, with 16 bases separating them. The CDR3 is 16 residues long. Germline lookup yields CDR1 MNHEY and CDR2 SMNVEV (reference sequence). CDR3 sequence: CASSNPARSMNTEAFF. CDR3 nucleotide sequence: TGTGCCAGCAGTAACCCCGCCAGGTCAATGAACACTGAAGCTTTCTTT.